This T cell receptor (beta chain) was identified during a study of T cells in Graves' hyperthyroidism and ophthalmopathy. This clonotype was observed many times. The source material, RNA transcripts, was used to amplify TCR beta CDR3 regions. The HTBI primer set drove a first-round RT-PCR of the TCR CDR3. TCRdb reanalysed the multiplex PCR reads using MiXCR and keeps one entry per CDR3 protein. The sample contains some 510,000 distinct CDR3 sequences, roughly 20% of which appear only once. This CDR3 is built from 14 residues. V lost 5 bases and J 5 bases, leaving 16 bases between the germline ends. Germline loops: CDR1 SGHTA, CDR2 FQGNSA.

Source material: blood. The origin of this receptor is a man between 18 and 29 years old with Graves' hyperthyroidism. This chain uses TRBV7-2 with TRBJ2-7; no definite D call. The CDR3 here is CASSLDPVKNEQYF. In DNA, the CDR3 is TGTGCCAGCAGCCTAGACCCTGTGAAGAACGAGCAGTACTTC. Full variable domain (outside the CDR3, taken from reference TRBV7-2 and TRBJ2-7): GAGVSQSPSNKVTEKGKDVELRCDPISGHTALYWYRQSLGQGLEFLIYFQGNSAPDKSGLPSDRFSAERTGGSVSTLTIQRTQQEDSAVYLCASSLDPVKNEQYFGPGTRLTVT.